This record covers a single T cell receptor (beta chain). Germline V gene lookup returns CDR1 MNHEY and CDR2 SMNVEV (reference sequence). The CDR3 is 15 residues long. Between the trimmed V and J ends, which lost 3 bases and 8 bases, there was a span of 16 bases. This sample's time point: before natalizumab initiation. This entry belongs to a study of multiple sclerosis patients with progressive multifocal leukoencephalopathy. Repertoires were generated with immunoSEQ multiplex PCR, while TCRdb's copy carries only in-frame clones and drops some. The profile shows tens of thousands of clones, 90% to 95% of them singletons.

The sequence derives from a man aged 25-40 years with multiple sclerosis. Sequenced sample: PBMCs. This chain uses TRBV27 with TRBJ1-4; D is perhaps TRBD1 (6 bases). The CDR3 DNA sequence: TGTGCCAGCAGTTTTCTCTACCGGGACAAGGAAAAACTGTTTTTT. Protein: CASSFLYRDKEKLFF.